This T cell receptor (beta chain) was recorded in a study of blood T cell repertoires in COVID-19. Data came from immunoSEQ multiplex PCR; TCRdb stores just in-frame clones and leaves some out. The sample has some 50,000 clones; 90% are singletons. The specimen was peripheral blood. This receptor was identified in a man aged 40-55 years with acute or convalescent COVID-19.

CDR3 DNA: TGTGCCACCAGTGTGGCCCTTAACTATGGCTACACCTTC. This gives the protein CATSVALNYGYTF. The chain links TRBV24-1 to TRBJ1-2, with D unclear. There are 13 residues in the CDR3. Trimming stripped 5 bases from V and 1 base from J, with 7 bases between. CDR1 and CDR2 (germline): KGHDR, SFDVKD.